This TCR beta chain was profiled in a study of blood T cell repertoires in COVID-19 (dated by TCRdb to about 2020). Regarding the study in general: Samples from collaborators originated in the United States, Italy and Spain and spanned both the acute and convalescent phases of COVID-19. Nearly every sample came with metadata listing a de-identified subject ID, COVID-19 status, age in years and sex. The dataset comprised deeply sampled blood TCRbeta repertoires from subjects exposed to, actively infected with, or recovered from COVID-19. The material from the prospective study consisted of cDNA or gDNA derived from T cells, B-cell-depleted T cells, or PBMCs. The repertoires were made available in a free public database intended to serve as a resource for research on the immune response to SARS-CoV-2. The samples were drawn from two sources: the first 160 participants of the ongoing ImmuneRACE study, and 1,000 to 1,500 subjects contributed by 6 global collaborators. Where available, HLA class I and class II types were obtained from metadata supplied by the sample provider rather than from assay-based typing.

What the work shows at the level of the full study, not this receptor alone: The amount of clinical and demographic metadata varied by source and participant and was provided uncurated.

Collaborating institutions collected whole blood in K2EDTA tubes following their own protocols. For TCRbeta analysis, collaborators shipped samples in one of three forms: frozen whole blood, isolated PBMCs, or DNA extracted from either of those sample types. The immunoSEQ Assay, a bias-controlled multiplex PCR, was used to amplify TCRbeta CDR3 regions from genomic DNA. Processing in the source paper ran as follows. Within the assay, amplification of reference gene primers was used to estimate how many nucleated cells each sample contained. To quantify the absolute abundance of each unique TCRbeta CDR3 rearrangement, sequence reads were collapsed and filtered. For each sample, productive Simpson clonality was calculated by taking the square root of Simpson's diversity index across productive rearrangements. TCRdb provides this immuneACCESS table in a form limited to in-frame rearrangements. Some clones are lacking; in checked studies, under half of them reflect an unresolved V gene, and why the rest are absent is not known. Clonal size and the V and J genes are those of that table, whereas D and trimming came from the DNA. The sample table contains hundreds of thousands of clones; only one count was recorded for approximately 90% of them. The top ten clonotypes cover approximately 4.6% of the sample.

Here V drops 1 base and J drops 8 bases, and the junction holds 14 bases not matched to any gene. The cysteine opens and the phenylalanine closes a CDR3 of 16 amino acids. Only CDR3 DNA remains: 48 bases, in frame from the first base. Looking up the germline V gene (reference sequence) yields CDR1 GTSNPN and CDR2 SVGIG. On this clone: The specificity of this receptor is unknown. No much larger clonotype is one base removed from it; base qualities were not supplied.

This sequence originates from a man aged 40-49 years with acute or convalescent COVID-19. Sequencing was performed on peripheral blood. This chain is built from TRBV30 and TRBJ1-2; TRBD1 agrees with 9 junctional bases. Read as DNA, the sequence is TGTGCCTGGAGTGGGGGGACAGGGAGGGTATGGATCGGCTACACCTTC. This encodes CAWSGGTGRVWIGYTF.